These 18 T cell receptor beta chains came from one sample sequenced in a study of cytomegalovirus exposure and HLA in healthy donors. Amplification used 60 Vbeta primers and 13 Jbeta primers. Clones were read by immunoSEQ multiplex PCR, and TCRdb kept only the in-frame ones, dropping some. This table has about 82,000 clones, roughly 64% appearing once. Sequenced input: PBMCs. These receptors were collected from a woman between 40 and 50 years old in good health and CMV-seropositive.

This rearrangement joins TRBV6-5 to TRBJ2-7; 7 bases are shared with TRBD1. J lost 2 bases, V lost 0 bases, and 4 bases had no gene match. The CDR3 covers 15 residues. Germline V gene data show CDR1 as MNHEY and CDR2 as SVGAGI. CDR3 region: CASSYSGTEAYEQYF. Written as DNA, the CDR3 is TGTGCCAGCAGTTACTCCGGGACAGAAGCCTACGAGCAGTACTTC.

The chain has TRBV18 and TRBJ2-7; 12 bases are shared with TRBD2. The CDR3 totals 15 residues. The germline V gene has CDR1 KGHSH and CDR2 LQKENI. V trimming: 2 bases; J trimming: 8 bases; junction bases outside the gene matches: 7. CDR3 region: CASSPSLAGGPKQYF. The CDR3 DNA follows: TGTGCCAGCTCACCATCACTAGCGGGAGGCCCCAAGCAGTACTTC.

V usage is TRBV5-4 and J usage is TRBJ2-7; 11 bases are shared with TRBD2. The CDR3 loop spans 15 amino acids. The V segment lost 4 bases and the J segment 4 bases; nucleotides outside the gene matches: 7. CDR1 and CDR2 from the germline V gene are SGHNT and YYREEE (reference sequence). The chain's CDR3 is CASSMTSGVPYEQYF. In DNA, the CDR3 is TGTGCCAGCAGCATGACTAGCGGGGTACCTTACGAGCAGTACTTC. The full variable domain, in which reference TRBV5-4 and TRBJ2-7 provide the parts outside the CDR3, is ETGVTQSPTHLIKTRGQQVTLRCSSQSGHNTVSWYQQALGQGPQFIFQYYREEENGRGNFPPRFSGLQFPNYSSELNVNALELDDSALYLCASSMTSGVPYEQYFGPGTRLTVT.

The V call is TRBV2, the J call TRBJ2-1; the match to TRBD2 covers 13 bases. The CDR3 spans 20 residues. The ends lost 8 bases at V and 0 bases at J; junction bases unmatched: 16. CDR1 and CDR2 (germline): SNHLY, FYNNEI. The CDR3 DNA is TGTGCCAGCGGAGGCGTGGGACTAGCGGGAATCACGAGCTCCTACAATGAGCAGTTCTTC. This codes for CASGGVGLAGITSSYNEQFF.

This clone was observed a few times. The genes are TRBV4-3 and TRBJ2-7, with D possibly being TRBD1 (6 bases). V dropped 0 bases and J dropped 2 bases, with 11 bases sitting between them. This CDR3 region has 15 residues. Germline loops: CDR1 LGHNA, CDR2 YSLEER. The CDR3, as DNA: TGCGCCAGCAGCCAAGAGTGGGGGCGGACCTACGAGCAGTACTTC. This translates into CASSQEWGRTYEQYF.

The chain links TRBV5-1 to TRBJ2-7; D possibly corresponds to TRBD1 (5 bases). This CDR3 region has 13 residues. Germline V gene data show CDR1 as SGHRS and CDR2 as YFSETQ. The germline V and J ends were trimmed by 4 bases and 4 bases, with 12 bases remaining between them. CDR3 in DNA: TGCGCCAGCAGCGCTGGACACACATACGAGCAGTACTTC. Translated, it gives CASSAGHTYEQYF.

The gene calls are TRBV5-5 and TRBJ1-1; 8 bases map to TRBD1. CDR1 is SGHKS, CDR2 YYEKEE, per germline (reference sequence). The CDR3 is made up of 14 amino acids. V lost 2 bases to trimming and J lost 5 bases; unmatched junction nucleotides: 5. The CDR3 coding sequence is TGTGCCAGCAGCTTCGGACAGGGACGAACTGAAGCTTTCTTT. This sequence encodes CASSFGQGRTEAFF.

This clone was seen a few times. V usage is TRBV5-1 and J usage is TRBJ1-2; a weak D match, TRBD1 (6 bases). The CDR3 extends over 13 amino acids. Trimming pared 0 bases from V and 8 bases from J, leaving 11 bases between. CDR1 and CDR2 from the germline V gene are SGHRS and YFSETQ. This CDR3 reads CASSLGRDTGYTF. For the CDR3, the DNA is TGCGCCAGCAGCTTGGGCCGGGACACAGGCTACACCTTC.

The chain recombines TRBV7-3 with TRBJ2-1, with D uncertain. In germline, CDR1 is SGHTA, CDR2 FQGTGA. The CDR3 is made up of 16 amino acids. V dropped 5 bases and J dropped 1 base, with 15 bases sitting between them. CDR3 nucleotide sequence: TGTGCCAGCAGCCCCGGTTCGATTGGTTCCTACAATGAGCAGTTCTTC. It codes for CASSPGSIGSYNEQFF.

As DNA, the CDR3 is TGTGCCAGCAGCTCCGGACTAGCGCAGTACGAGCAGTACTTC. This gives the protein CASSSGLAQYEQYF. This chain connects TRBV7-8 to TRBJ2-7; 9 nucleotides agree with TRBD2. The V gene end was trimmed by 4 bases and the J gene end by 4 bases; junction bases not matched to a gene: 5. The length of the CDR3 is 14 residues. CDR1 and CDR2 (germline): SGHVS, FQNEAQ.

This clone has just a few counts. This chain joins TRBV5-1 and TRBJ2-7; 9 nucleotides agree with TRBD1. V lost 4 bases and J lost 0; bases outside the gene matches: 8. CDR1 and CDR2 (germline): SGHRS, YFSETQ. The CDR3 has 16 amino acids. The CDR3 coding sequence is TGCGCCAGCAGCGAAGAAGGGACAGGGAGCTCCTACGAGCAGTACTTC. Amino acid sequence: CASSEEGTGSSYEQYF.

This clone was seen only once. V usage is TRBV28 and J usage is TRBJ2-1; 8 bases line up with TRBD2. V shed 7 bases, J shed 3 bases, and the junction held 8 bases outside the gene matches. Germline values: CDR1 MDHEN, CDR2 SYDVKM. The CDR3 has 15 amino acids. Written as DNA, the CDR3 is TGTGCCAGCATTCTTACTAGCGGAAACTACAATGAGCAGTTCTTC. Protein sequence: CASILTSGNYNEQFF.

J is TRBJ1-6 and V is TRBV5-6; 7 bases agree with TRBD1. V was clipped by 1 base and J by 5 bases; unmatched bases: 6. This CDR3 is built from 16 residues. The germline V gene has CDR1 SGHDT and CDR2 YYEEEE. The CDR3, as DNA: TGTGCCAGCAGCTTGCCGGACAGGAACAATAATTCACCCCTCCACTTT. It encodes CASSLPDRNNNSPLHF.

The chain links TRBV28 to TRBJ2-7; D is undetermined. The V gene's germline CDR1 is MDHEN and CDR2 SYDVKM. CDR3 length equals 14 residues. V lost 6 bases, J lost 2 bases, and 14 bases lay in between. The CDR3 DNA reads as TGTGCCAGCAGCTTCGACGAAGACACCTACGAGCAGTACTTC. It translates to CASSFDEDTYEQYF.

The gene calls are TRBV30 and TRBJ2-5; 7 bases are a match to TRBD2. Trimming took 1 base from V and 14 from J; bases not matched to a gene: 4. Germline V gene sequence: CDR1 GTSNPN, CDR2 SVGIG (reference sequence). CDR3 length equals 10 residues. The CDR3: CAWSGTRIYF. The CDR3 DNA follows: TGTGCCTGGAGTGGGACTAGGATATACTTC.

The chain's CDR3 is CASSLVTGSNYGYTF. CDR3 DNA: TGCGCCAGCAGCTTGGTTACAGGATCTAACTATGGCTACACCTTC. The chain couples TRBV5-1 to TRBJ1-2; weak D call: TRBD1 (5 bases). CDR3 size: 15 residues. The V end was cut by 0 bases, the J end by 0 bases, with 9 bases between. In germline, CDR1 is SGHRS, CDR2 YFSETQ.

This clone appeared a few times. J is TRBJ1-4 and V is TRBV28, with D tentatively TRBD1 (6 bases). The CDR3 consists of 15 residues. Trimming stripped 5 bases from V and 4 bases from J, with 14 bases between. Germline-derived CDR1 and CDR2 are MDHEN and SYDVKM. CDR3 nucleotide sequence: TGTGCCAGCAGTCTCTCGCAGGGGTATAATGAAAAACTGTTTTTT. It is translated as CASSLSQGYNEKLFF.

The chain recombines TRBV5-1 with TRBJ2-2; TRBD2 aligns across 7 bases. The germline V gene encodes CDR1 SGHRS and CDR2 YFSETQ. Germline trimming cut 4 bases from V and 7 bases from J; bases unmatched to any gene: 10. This CDR3 region has 15 residues. Here the CDR3 reads CASSVRAGVDGELFF. The CDR3 DNA is TGCGCCAGCAGCGTCCGGGCGGGGGTGGACGGGGAGCTGTTTTTT.